This T cell receptor beta chain was captured in a study of blood T cell repertoires in COVID-19. For the study at large: In each case, the material was cDNA or gDNA derived from T cells, B-cell-depleted T cells, or PBMCs.

Trimming left V 8 bases short and J 3 bases short, with 10 bases between. This CDR3 comprises 12 residues. Germline V gene lookup returns CDR1 SQVTM and CDR2 ANQGSEA. Only in-frame clones appear in the TCRdb table, and some are missing; sequencing was by immunoSEQ multiplex PCR. The repertoire holds about 110,000 clones, with approximately 84% as singletons. The rearrangement joins TRBV29-1 to TRBJ2-2; D may be TRBD2 (5 bases). The sequence was collected from a man in his forties or fifties with acute or convalescent COVID-19. The sample taken for sequencing was peripheral blood. The CDR3 DNA follows: TGCAGCCACCCGGACTACACCGGGGAGCTGTTTTTT. Its translation is CSHPDYTGELFF.